The 3 T cell receptor beta chains given below trace back to one sample, sequenced in a study of CD8+ T cells in alopecia areata. Extraction of RNA preceded its reverse transcription into cDNA, which served as the sequencing template. Measured with immunoSEQ multiplex PCR; TCRdb has only the in-frame clones, and not every one. The repertoire shows over 5,500 clones, none seen only once; the top ten take over 25%. Time point reported: mouse skin 6 weeks after grafting, around onset of hair loss. This specimen consisted of skin, obtained at week 6. The receptors shown here come from a C3H/HeJ mouse with alopecia areata. As its MHC haplotype, the strain has H2-k.

The table lists this clone with many counts. The gene names given are mouse names. The read terminates 4 residues before the CDR3 end, so the remaining end is supplied by the germline J gene. V and J are TRBV19 and TRBJ2-5; possibly TRBD1 or TRBD2 for D (5 bases each). Per the germline V gene, CDR1 is FNHDT and CDR2 is SITEND (reference sequence). V dropped 2 bases and J dropped 0 bases, with 7 bases sitting between them. The CDR3 loop spans 14 amino acids. The CDR3 DNA, read in part, is TGTGCCAGCAGTATGGGGGTTAACCAAGAC. It yields the protein CASSMGVNQD. The entire CDR3 protein reads CASSMGVNQDTQYF.

A few counts support this clone. The gene names here belong to mouse. The CDR3 end lies 4 residues beyond the end of the read and is filled in from the germline J gene. The chain employs TRBV13-1 and TRBJ2-1; tentatively, D is TRBD1 (6 bases). V gave up 0 bases and J gave up 2 bases, with 9 bases separating them. In germline, CDR1 is NSHNY, CDR2 SYGAGN. This CDR3 is 15 amino acids long. Incomplete CDR3 DNA: TGTGCCAGCAGTGATGCACAGGGCCACTATGCT. It is translated as CASSDAQGHYA. The whole CDR3 sequence reads CASSDAQGHYAEQFF.

This clone was recorded a few times. Mouse gene names and germline throughout. The read stops 4 residues short of the end of the CDR3; the missing end is completed from the germline J gene. The chain uses TRBV13-2 and TRBJ2-3, with D perhaps TRBD1 (6 bases). The CDR3 is made up of 14 amino acids. CDR1 and CDR2 from the germline V gene are NNHNN and SYGAGS (reference sequence). CDR3 sequence reads: CASGGAGTRETLYF. The sequenced CDR3 bases are TGTGCCAGCGGTGGGGCCGGGACAAGAGAA.